Listed below are T cell receptor beta chains from one sample, sequenced in a study of glioma-infiltrating T cells after dendritic cell vaccination. The table came from immunoSEQ multiplex PCR; TCRdb's copy has only in-frame clones and leaves some out. Of about 76,000 clones listed, around 87% were seen once; the top ten hold approximately 2%. The sample here was blood, taken after dendritic cell vaccination. These receptors were collected from a human donor with glioblastoma. The CDR3 runs from the conserved cysteine through the conserved F or W. A D gene is named only where the DNA matches it firmly. The size of a clone is reported for some rows only, either as once, few or many, or as a class for expanded clones.

size,V,D,J,CDR3,DNA
NA,TRBV5-5,TRBD2,TRBJ2-1,CASSHPKGEGWKNEQFF,TGTGCCAGCAGCCACCCGAAAGGGGAGGGATGGAAAAATGAGCAGTTCTTC
few,TRBV5-1,NA,TRBJ2-5,CASSEVGETQYF,TGCGCCAGCTCAGAGGTGGGAGAGACCCAGTACTTC
NA,TRBV6-5,NA,TRBJ2-7,CASSYSEGAYEQYF,TGTGCCAGCAGTTACTCCGAAGGGGCCTACGAGCAGTACTTC
NA,TRBV5-1,TRBD1,TRBJ1-1,CASSLVTGGTEAFF,TGCGCCAGCAGCTTGGTCACAGGGGGCACGGAAGCTTTCTTT
NA,TRBV5-4,TRBD2,TRBJ2-7,CASSLLLAGSEQYF,TGTGCCAGCAGCTTGTTACTAGCGGGTTCCGAGCAGTACTTC
NA,TRBV5-6,NA,TRBJ2-7,CASSFRAEQYF,TGTGCCAGCAGCTTCCGAGCCGAGCAGTACTTC
NA,TRBV6-5,NA,TRBJ1-2,CASSYSYSYGYTF,TGTGCCAGCAGTTACTCTTACAGCTATGGCTACACCTTC
NA,TRBV6-5,TRBD2,TRBJ2-4,CASSSTSGKNIQYF,TGTGCCAGCAGTTCGACTAGCGGAAAAAACATTCAGTACTTC
NA,TRBV5-4,TRBD2,TRBJ2-7,CASSTPSGTRYEQYF,TGTGCCAGCAGCACTCCCTCCGGGACTAGATACGAGCAGTACTTC
NA,TRBV14,TRBD1,TRBJ2-7,CASSQFTGVWYEQYF,TGTGCCAGCAGCCAATTTACAGGGGTTTGGTACGAGCAGTACTTC
once,TRBV5-1,NA,TRBJ2-5,CASSLTDSLSEQYF,TGCGCCAGCAGCCTCACCGATTCATTGTCGGAGCAGTACTTC
NA,TRBV5-1,TRBD1,TRBJ1-2,CASSLSGGGYTF,TGCGCCAGCAGCTTGTCAGGGGGAGGCTACACCTTC
NA,TRBV5-5,NA,TRBJ1-5,CASSAGDSNQPQHF,TGTGCCAGCAGCGCAGGGGATAGCAATCAGCCCCAGCATTTT
NA,TRBV10-2,NA,TRBJ1-6,CASRDQEGSYNSPLHF,TGCGCCAGCAGGGACCAAGAGGGCTCCTATAATTCACCCCTCCACTTT
once,TRBV25-1,NA,TRBJ1-1,CASSPHTGYTEAFF,TGTGCCAGCAGTCCCCATACAGGGTACACTGAAGCTTTCTTT
NA,TRBV5-1,TRBD2,TRBJ2-5,CASSPAPVSGMGKTQYF,TGCGCCAGCAGCCCGGCACCCGTTAGCGGGATGGGAAAGACCCAGTACTTC
few,TRBV2,NA,TRBJ1-6,CASSAFTATYNSPLHF,TGTGCCAGCAGTGCTTTTACAGCTACTTATAATTCACCCCTCCACTTT
once,TRBV10-3,NA,TRBJ1-4,CAISGSTQGRVFF,TGTGCCATCAGTGGGTCGACTCAGGGTAGAGTGTTTTTT
NA,TRBV6-1,TRBD1,TRBJ1-2,CASSENRGYGCTF,TGTGCCAGCAGTGAGAACAGGGGCTATGGCTGCACCTTC
NA,TRBV7-3,TRBD1,TRBJ1-1,CASSLQGGTEAFF,TGTGCCAGCAGCTTACAGGGGGGCACTGAAGCTTTCTTT
NA,TRBV6-6,TRBD2,TRBJ2-1,CASSYGRGAVMNEQFF,TGTGCCAGCAGTTACGGGCGGGGGGCTGTTATGAATGAGCAGTTCTTC
NA,TRBV4-2,TRBD1,TRBJ2-3,CASSLGTGETDTQYF,TGTGCCAGCAGCCTGGGGACAGGAGAAACAGATACGCAGTATTTT
few,TRBV7-2,TRBD2,TRBJ2-4,CASSPQTSGVWIQYF,TGTGCCAGCAGCCCTCAGACTAGCGGGGTGTGGATTCAGTACTTC
NA,TRBV19,TRBD1,TRBJ1-6,CASGQGEPSSYNSPLHF,TGTGCCAGCGGACAGGGCGAGCCTAGCTCCTATAATTCACCCCTCCACTTT
NA,TRBV4-2,TRBD1,TRBJ2-7,CASSQAPGTGTYEQYF,TGTGCCAGCAGCCAAGCCCCCGGGACAGGGACGTACGAGCAGTACTTC
NA,TRBV25-1,NA,TRBJ2-7,CASSEWAVYEQYF,TGTGCCAGCAGTGAATGGGCTGTCTACGAGCAGTACTTC
NA,TRBV7-9,TRBD1,TRBJ2-4,CASTPPGTVKNIQYF,TGTGCCAGCACCCCCCCGGGGACAGTCAAAAACATTCAGTACTTC
NA,TRBV9,NA,TRBJ1-3,CASSGGGLENTIYF,TGTGCCAGCAGCGGAGGGGGATTGGAAAACACCATATATTTT
once,TRBV11-2,TRBD1,TRBJ1-5,CASSLDGVTGDNQPQHF,TGTGCCAGCAGCTTAGATGGTGTGACAGGGGACAATCAGCCCCAGCATTTT
NA,TRBV27,TRBD1,TRBJ1-2,CASRRDRGRGYGYTF,TGTGCCAGCAGGAGAGACAGGGGGCGCGGGTATGGCTACACCTTC
NA,TRBV10-3,TRBD2,TRBJ2-2,CAISGILAGANTGELFF,TGTGCCATCAGTGGAATACTAGCGGGGGCGAACACCGGGGAGCTGTTTTTT
NA,TRBV7-7,NA,TRBJ2-7,CASSQGRGQDNEQYF,TGTGCTAGCAGCCAGGGGAGGGGACAGGACAACGAGCAGTACTTC
NA,TRBV6-6,NA,TRBJ2-1,CASSGAGRNEQFF,TGTGCCAGCAGTGGCGCGGGCCGGAATGAGCAGTTCTTC
NA,TRBV5-1,NA,TRBJ1-1,CASSLTALNTEAFF,TGCGCCAGCAGCTTGACAGCACTGAACACTGAAGCTTTCTTT
NA,TRBV11-3,NA,TRBJ2-7,CASSLDGGEEYEQYF,TGTGCCAGCAGCTTAGATGGTGGGGAGGAGTACGAGCAGTACTTC
once,TRBV2,NA,TRBJ1-4,CASNNRVANEKLFF,TGTGCCAGCAACAACAGGGTGGCTAATGAAAAACTGTTTTTT
NA,TRBV6-5,TRBD2,TRBJ2-3,CASSSGALGTDTQYF,TGTGCCAGCAGTAGCGGGGCTTTGGGCACAGATACGCAGTATTTT
NA,TRBV5-1,TRBD1,TRBJ1-2,CASSLGDRGVDGYTF,TGCGCCAGCAGCCTAGGGGACAGGGGAGTCGATGGCTACACCTTC
NA,TRBV7-2,TRBD2,TRBJ2-1,CASSPGGGLSGSQEFF,TGTGCCAGCAGCCCAGGGGGGGGACTTAGCGGGAGTCAGGAGTTCTTC
NA,TRBV2,NA,TRBJ1-1,CASSEEGYGSEAFF,TGTGCCAGCAGTGAGGAGGGCTACGGGTCGGAAGCTTTCTTT
NA,TRBV7-7,TRBD1,TRBJ2-5,CASSSGTGQETQYF,TGTGCCAGCAGCTCCGGGACAGGGCAAGAGACCCAGTACTTC